This T cell receptor (beta chain) was observed in a study of T cell changes during pregnancy in multiple sclerosis. The repertoire was sequenced with immunoSEQ multiplex PCR; TCRdb's copy has only in-frame clones and lacks some. Of over 50,000 clones in the sample, 80% to 90% were seen once. The CDR3 contains 15 residues. CDR1 and CDR2 (germline): MNHEY, SVGAGI. Losses at the gene ends were 0 bases for V and 3 bases for J; bases not matched to a gene: 4. The clonotype was recovered from a female donor with multiple sclerosis, enrolled in a pregnancy study. This rearrangement joins TRBV6-5 to TRBJ2-7; 8 nucleotides match TRBD1. Sequencing was performed on CD4+ T cells from peripheral blood mononuclear cells, taken in the third trimester of pregnancy. The DNA of the CDR3 is TGTGCCAGCAGTTACTCTTTCGACAGGGGCTACGAGCAGTACTTC. It codes for CASSYSFDRGYEQYF.